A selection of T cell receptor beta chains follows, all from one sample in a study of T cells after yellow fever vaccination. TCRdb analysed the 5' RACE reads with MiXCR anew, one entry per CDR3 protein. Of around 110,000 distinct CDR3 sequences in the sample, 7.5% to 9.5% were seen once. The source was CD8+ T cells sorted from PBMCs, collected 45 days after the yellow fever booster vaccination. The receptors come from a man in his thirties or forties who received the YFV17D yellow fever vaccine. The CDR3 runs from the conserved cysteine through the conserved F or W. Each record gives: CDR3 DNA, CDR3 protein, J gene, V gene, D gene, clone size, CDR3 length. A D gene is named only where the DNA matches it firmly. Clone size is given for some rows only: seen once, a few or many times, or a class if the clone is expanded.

TGTGCCAGCACCCAGGGACGGGGAGGAGATACGCAGTATTTT,CASTQGRGGDTQYF,TRBJ2-3,TRBV2,NA,many,14
TGTGCCAGCAGCCAAGGGAGGAGGCCCTACGAGCAGTACTTC,CASSQGRRPYEQYF,TRBJ2-7,TRBV3-1,NA,NA,14
TGTGCCAGCAGCCGCCCGGCCGGGACTCTAGGGGAGAATGAGCAGTTCTTC,CASSRPAGTLGENEQFF,TRBJ2-1,TRBV7-9,NA,many,17
TGTGCCAGCAGCGCCCATACCACTAGGGCAGATACGCAGTATTTT,CASSAHTTRADTQYF,TRBJ2-3,TRBV5-8,NA,many,15
TGTGCCAGCAGCCCGAGAGGGGAGGCAGAGACCCAGTACTTC,CASSPRGEAETQYF,TRBJ2-5,TRBV4-2,NA,few,14
TGTGCCAGCAGTCCTATGGGGGACCTACGTGGCTACACCTTC,CASSPMGDLRGYTF,TRBJ1-2,TRBV27,NA,many,14
TGTGCCAGCACCAACTCAAGGGCCAACAATGAGCAGTTCTTC,CASTNSRANNEQFF,TRBJ2-1,TRBV7-6,NA,few,14
TGTGCCAGCAGCGCCCAAGGGGCCACAGATACGCAGTATTTT,CASSAQGATDTQYF,TRBJ2-3,TRBV7-9,NA,many,14
TGTGCCAGCAGCGTAGAGGGGAGCACTAGCAGTGAGCAGTTCTTC,CASSVEGSTSSEQFF,TRBJ2-1,TRBV9,NA,few,15
TGTGCCAGCATGGGGACTAGCGGGAGGATTTCCTATGAGCAGTTCTTC,CASMGTSGRISYEQFF,TRBJ2-1,TRBV28,TRBD2,many,16